The 26 T cell receptor beta chains given below trace back to one sample, sequenced in a study of tumor-infiltrating lymphocytes in primary liver carcinoma. Scientists recovered RNA and DNA together from approximately 20-30 mg of unsorted bulk tissue. Reverse transcription of 500 to 650 ng total RNA with a constant-region primer produced TCR beta cDNA. A slightly modified ARM-PCR protocol with three nested multiplex PCR rounds produced these TCR beta libraries. TRBV1-TRBV30 forward and Cbeta reverse primers drove the first two approximately 11-cycle rounds. TCRdb analysed the multiplex PCR reads with MiXCR anew, one entry per CDR3 protein. In the table there are around 80,000 distinct CDR3 sequences, under 75% of which are singletons. The specimen sequenced was tumor-adjacent normal liver tissue. The receptors derive from a man aged 35 to 55 with primary liver carcinoma and hepatitis B virus infection.

To note about this clonotype: Germline is not matched at one junction end, which may reflect a read error. This chain uses TRBV11-1 with TRBJ2-2, with TRBD1 matching 7 bases. Germline loops: CDR1 SGHAT, CDR2 FQDESV (reference sequence). This CDR3 has 14 amino acids. CDR3 residues: CTSSLWANTGEQFF. The CDR3 nucleotides read TGTACCAGCAGCTTATGGGCAAACACAGGGGAGCAGTTTTTT.

This clonotype was picked up a small number of times. V usage is TRBV28 and J usage is TRBJ2-1, with 10 bases that match TRBD1. The germline gives CDR1 MDHEN, CDR2 SYDVKM. This CDR3 is built from 14 residues. V was pared by 4 bases and J by 8 bases, with 5 bases of the junction left unmatched. The CDR3: CASSWTGGLDEQFF. CDR3 DNA sequence: TGTGCCAGCAGTTGGACAGGGGGGTTGGATGAGCAGTTCTTC.

This clonotype was seen a few times. The chain recombines TRBV24-1 with TRBJ1-2, with 7 nucleotides matching TRBD1. Germline lookup yields CDR1 KGHDR and CDR2 SFDVKD. The CDR3 has 13 amino acids. Trimming took 6 bases from V and 4 from J; bases not matched to a gene: 4. CDR3 bases: TGTGCCACCAGTCACAGGGGTAGCTATGGCTACACCTTC. Residues: CATSHRGSYGYTF.

This clonotype was detected a few times. Relative to the germline gene, one junction end is altered; a read error may explain this. The chain is built from TRBV6-1 and TRBJ2-7, with 13 bases matching TRBD2. This CDR3 has 15 amino acids. CDR1 is MNHNS, CDR2 SASEGT, per germline. CDR3 sequence reads: CAFILLAGGPYEQCF. CDR3 sequence (DNA): TGTGCCTTCATACTACTAGCGGGGGGGCCCTACGAGCAATGCTTC.

In the case of this clonotype: The junction and the germline gene differ at one end; a read error may be behind it. V and J are TRBV11-2 and TRBJ2-5, with D hard to call. The CDR3 is 13 residues long. Germline values: CDR1 SGHAT, CDR2 FQNNGV. CDR3 in amino acids: CANSYNGQEIQYF. The DNA of the CDR3 is TGTGCCAACAGCTATAACGGCCAAGAGATCCAGTACTTC.

This chain uses TRBV6-1 with TRBJ1-3; no firm D call. V was pared by 2 bases and J by 6 bases, with 8 bases between. Germline V gene lookup returns CDR1 MNHNS and CDR2 SASEGT. The CDR3 extends over 13 amino acids. The CDR3 DNA follows: TGTGCCAGCAGTGAAAGGTTTGCAAACACCATATATTTT. This codes for CASSERFANTIYF.

The chain has TRBV7-8 and TRBJ1-1, with 7 bases identical to TRBD1. The CDR3 spans 17 residues. The J segment lost 7 bases and the V segment lost 4 bases, leaving 18 bases of the junction unmatched. Germline V gene sequence: CDR1 SGHVS, CDR2 FQNEAQ. The CDR3 reads CASSSLQGDGGSVEAFF. CDR3 in DNA: TGTGCCAGCAGCTCACTTCAGGGGGACGGAGGTAGCGTTGAAGCTTTCTTT.

Of note for this clonotype: Its ends do not fully match the called genes, so a read error is possible. The chain joins TRBV4-1 to TRBJ1-4, with 7 bases lining up with TRBD1. The germline V gene has CDR1 MGHRA and CDR2 YSYEKL. The CDR3 covers 19 residues. The CDR3 nucleotides are TGCGCCAGCAGCCAAGATGGGAACAGGGGCCAAGTTACTAATGAAAAATTGTTTTTT. It is translated as CASSQDGNRGQVTNEKLFF.

The rearrangement uses TRBV6-2 or TRBV6-3 and TRBJ1-5, with 7 nucleotides matching TRBD1. The CDR3 contains 14 residues. Unmatched junction bases numbered 5, after V lost 6 bases and J lost 3 bases. Germline V gene lookup returns CDR1 MNHEY and CDR2 SVGEGT. CDR3 sequence reads: CASRSDRVNQPQHF. Written as DNA, the CDR3 is TGTGCCAGCAGGTCTGACAGGGTCAATCAGCCCCAGCATTTT.

In this sample, this clonotype turned up many times. This chain connects TRBV30 to TRBJ1-5; D might be TRBD1 (5 bases). V was trimmed by 2 bases and J by 6 bases, leaving 11 bases between them. Germline V gene lookup returns CDR1 GTSNPN and CDR2 SVGIG (reference sequence). This CDR3 has 13 residues. The CDR3 coding sequence is TGTGCCTGGAGTACCGCTGGGGGTCAGCCCCAGCATTTT. This translates into CAWSTAGGQPQHF.

In this sample, this clonotype turned up many times. The chain couples TRBV30 to TRBJ2-2; 8 nucleotides match TRBD1. This CDR3 has 15 amino acids. J was trimmed by 0 bases and V by 0 bases; bases with no gene match: 0. Germline lookup yields CDR1 GTSNPN and CDR2 SVGIG (reference sequence). CDR3 in amino acids: CAWSVQGANTGELFF. The CDR3 coding sequence is TGTGCCTGGAGTGTACAGGGGGCGAACACCGGGGAGCTGTTTTTT.

The table lists this clonotype with a few counts. A much larger clonotype is one base distant, so this may be a read error. This rearrangement joins TRBV29-1 to TRBJ1-4; 7 positions agree with TRBD1. The germline CDR1 and CDR2 sequences are SQVTM and ANQGSEA. CDR3 length: 13 residues. In nucleotides, the CDR3 is TGCAGCGCTGGACAGGCAACTAATGAAAAACTGCTTTTT. Translated: CSAGQATNEKLLF.

The genes are TRBV12-3 or TRBV12-4 and TRBJ2-1; perhaps TRBD1 as D (5 bases). The CDR3 loop spans 15 amino acids. V was pared by 5 bases and J by 9 bases, with 20 bases between. CDR3 bases: TGTGCCAGCAGTCCCCAGACAGAATTTAGGAGTGAGCAGTTCTTC. This sequence encodes CASSPQTEFRSEQFF.

As regards this clonotype: One end of the junction varies from germline; a read error may be responsible. The chain is built from TRBV10-3 and TRBJ2-1; 9 bases match TRBD1. Germline-derived CDR1 and CDR2 are ENHRY and SYGVKD. CDR3 length: 16 amino acids. The CDR3 here is CAISELRTGASDEQFF. The CDR3 DNA follows: TGTGCCATTAGTGAGTTGAGGACAGGGGCGTCCGATGAGCAGTTCTTC.

Details on this clonotype: A read error may account for a junction end that differs from germline. The rearrangement links TRBV11-2 to TRBJ2-7; TRBD1 aligns across 7 bases. Germline V gene data show CDR1 as SGHAT and CDR2 as FQNNGV. This CDR3 is 12 amino acids long. CDR3 region: CVSSSGQWGQYF. The CDR3 bases are TGTGTCAGCAGCTCGGGACAGTGGGGACAGTACTTC.

Worth noting for this clonotype: As the CDR3 is not closed by the conserved phenylalanine or tryptophan, this likely results from a read error. CDR3 in DNA: TGCTCCAGCAGCCAAGGACTAGCGTTCGAGCAGTACCTC. It yields the protein CSSSQGLAFEQYL. The V and J genes are TRBV4-1 and TRBJ2-7, with 9 bases matching TRBD2. The germline V gene has CDR1 MGHRA and CDR2 YSYEKL. The CDR3 runs 13 residues.

This clonotype occurred once. This chain joins TRBV12-3 or TRBV12-4 and TRBJ2-7, with 8 positions matching TRBD2. This CDR3 is built from 16 residues. V lost 5 bases and J lost 5; bases outside the gene matches: 14. This chain's CDR3 is CASSGPAGARNHEQYF. In nucleotides, the CDR3 is TGTGCCAGCAGTGGACCAGCGGGAGCTCGGAACCACGAGCAGTACTTC.

About this clonotype itself: Relative to the germline gene, one junction end is altered; a read error may explain this. J is TRBJ2-3 and V is TRBV6-5; 10 bases line up with TRBD1. This CDR3 has 15 amino acids. Germline CDR1 MNHEY, CDR2 SVGAGI. The CDR3 region is CPSSYGTGESDTQYF. CDR3 nucleotides: TGTCCCAGCAGTTACGGGACAGGGGAATCAGATACGCAATACTTT.

A word on this clonotype: The missing conserved phenylalanine or tryptophan at the end of this CDR3 makes a read error likely. J is TRBJ2-3 and V is TRBV6-5, with D possibly matching TRBD1 (6 bases). This CDR3 is 14 amino acids long. Germline V gene sequence: CDR1 MNHEY, CDR2 SVGAGI. The CDR3 sequence: CASSYRDRSDTQYL. CDR3 nucleotides: TGTGCCAGTAGTTACCGTGACAGGTCAGATACGCAGTATCTT.

Comment on this clonotype: An end of the junction differs from the germline gene, which may be a read error. V and J are TRBV6-2 or TRBV6-3 and TRBJ2-2; D might be TRBD2 (5 bases). The CDR3 length is 13 residues. The germline V gene has CDR1 MNHEY and CDR2 SVGEGT. CDR3 sequence (DNA): TGTGCCAGCGGTTACTTCTTAAGCTGGGAGATGTTTTTT. It translates to CASGYFLSWEMFF.

About this clonotype: A single base separates this from a much larger clone, so it may be a read error. The chain links TRBV11-1 to TRBJ2-1, with TRBD2 as a possible D gene (6 bases). The V gene's germline CDR1 is SGHAT and CDR2 FQDESV (reference sequence). Trimming cost V 0 bases and J 12 bases, with 12 bases left between them. The CDR3 has 13 residues. CDR3 in DNA: TGTGCCAGCAGCTTAGCGCACGGAGGGCGGCAGTTCTTC. This encodes CASSLAHGGRQFF.

This clonotype has only a few counts. Just one base apart from a much larger clone, this may be a read error. The chain recombines TRBV28 with TRBJ1-3; weak D call: TRBD1 (6 bases). Trimming left V 8 bases short and J 8 bases short, with 16 bases between. Per the germline V gene, CDR1 is MDHEN and CDR2 is SYDVKM. This CDR3 region has 13 residues. CDR3 protein: CASRDNLIHTIYF. CDR3 in DNA: TGTGCCAGCCGGGACAACCTCATCCACACCATATATTTT.

Worth noting for this clonotype: Compared with germline, one end of the junction differs, possibly owing to a read error. The chain combines TRBV11-2 with TRBJ2-7; D possibly matches TRBD1 or TRBD2 (5 bases each). Per germline, CDR1 SGHAT and CDR2 FQNNGV. This CDR3 contains 17 residues. This CDR3 is CASSPFEGRGLAYERYF. As DNA, the CDR3 is TGTGCCAGCAGTCCATTCGAGGGGCGCGGACTCGCCTACGAGCGGTACTTC.

A word on this clonotype: Germline and junction disagree at one end, which may indicate a read error. The J gene is TRBJ2-6, the V gene TRBV6-1; D is possibly TRBD1 (5 bases). From germline, CDR1 is MNHNS and CDR2 SASEGT. The CDR3 is 15 amino acids. This chain's CDR3 is CASSDDNSGANVLSF. Written as DNA, the CDR3 is TGTGCCAGCAGTGATGACAACTCTGGGGCCAACGTCCTGAGTTTC.

A word on this clonotype: The junction shows a germline mismatch at one end, possibly a read error. The rearrangement uses TRBV12-3 or TRBV12-4 and TRBJ2-3, with 7 nucleotides matching TRBD1. The CDR3 length is 14 residues. The CDR3 nucleotides read TGTACCAGCAGTCAGAGTGACAGGGTCCCTACGCAGTATTTT. This gives the protein CTSSQSDRVPTQYF.

Comments on this clonotype: As the CDR3 is not closed by the conserved phenylalanine or tryptophan, this likely results from a read error. The V gene is TRBV4-3, the J gene TRBJ2-6, with 7 nucleotides matching TRBD1. V lost 4 bases and J lost 3; bases outside the gene matches: 9. The germline gives CDR1 LGHNA, CDR2 YSLEER. The CDR3 runs 17 residues. The CDR3 DNA is TGCGCCAGCAGCCCGAACAGGGGAGACTATGGGGCCAACGTCCTGACTGTC. As protein: CASSPNRGDYGANVLTV.